These T cell receptor beta chains were read from a single sample in a study of blood T cell repertoires in COVID-19. Clones were read by immunoSEQ multiplex PCR, and TCRdb kept only the in-frame ones, dropping some. Of about 160,000 clones listed, about three quarters are singletons. The specimen sequenced was peripheral blood. The origin of the receptors is a man between 60 and 75 years old with acute or convalescent COVID-19. CDR3s include the opening cysteine and the closing phenylalanine or tryptophan. The D gene is left open where the match is weak. Some rows mark clone size as missing; the rest say once, few, many or name a class of expanded clone.

>TRBD1|TRBJ1-2|TRBV15|13|-
CATRRQGTLGYTF
TGTGCCACCCGAAGACAGGGGACACTTGGCTACACCTTC
>-|TRBJ1-4|TRBV6-1|15|-
CASREGQNRNEKLFF
TGTGCCAGCAGGGAAGGACAGAACCGCAATGAAAAACTGTTTTTT
>-|TRBJ1-2|TRBV12-3/TRBV12-4|12|-
CASSFGGEGYTF
TGTGCCAGCAGTTTCGGGGGGGAGGGCTACACCTTC
>TRBD2|TRBJ2-1|TRBV12-5|14|-
CASKTSGGFGEQFF
TGTGCTAGTAAGACTAGCGGGGGGTTCGGTGAGCAGTTCTTC
>-|TRBJ2-5|TRBV4-3|14|-
CASSQSQTGKTQYF
TGCGCCAGCAGCCAGTCCCAAACCGGGAAGACCCAGTACTTC
>TRBD1|TRBJ1-1|TRBV11-2|15|few
CASSLDPGGGTEAFF
TGTGCCAGCAGCCTCGATCCAGGGGGAGGTACTGAAGCTTTCTTT
>-|TRBJ1-2|TRBV5-1|14|few
CASSFRQGNYGYTF
TGCGCCAGCAGCTTCCGGCAGGGTAACTATGGCTACACCTTC
>TRBD1|TRBJ2-5|TRBV2|13|-
CASTGTGEETQYF
TGTGCCAGCACCGGGACAGGGGAAGAGACCCAGTACTTC
>TRBD1|TRBJ1-1|TRBV5-4|14|many
CASSKTGWDTEAFF
TGTGCCAGCAGTAAGACAGGGTGGGACACTGAAGCTTTCTTT
>-|TRBJ2-3|TRBV5-1|14|once
CASSPGVSADTQYF
TGCGCCAGCAGCCCCGGGGTAAGCGCAGATACGCAGTATTTT
>TRBD1|TRBJ2-7|TRBV30|14|-
CAWGPGTGRSEQYF
TGTGCCTGGGGGCCCGGGACAGGGAGAAGCGAGCAGTACTTC
>-|TRBJ2-7|TRBV6-1|14|-
CASSEASRADEQYF
TGTGCCAGCAGTGAAGCCTCCAGGGCTGACGAGCAGTACTTC
>-|TRBJ2-1|TRBV4-1|13|-
CASSQDLKFEQFF
TGCGCCAGCAGCCAAGATCTAAAATTTGAGCAGTTCTTC
>-|TRBJ1-6|TRBV5-6|15|once
CASSGVGQYNSPLHF
TGTGCCAGCAGCGGCGTAGGACAGTATAATTCACCCCTCCACTTT
>TRBD1|TRBJ2-3|TRBV18|16|-
CASSLGQGAFTDTQYF
TGTGCCAGCTCACTCGGACAGGGGGCTTTCACAGATACGCAGTATTTT
>-|TRBJ1-4|TRBV30|14|-
CAWSGTSTNEKLFF
TGTGCCTGGAGTGGGACATCAACTAATGAAAAACTGTTTTTT
>-|TRBJ2-3|TRBV7-3|16|-
CASSAGARSSTDTQYF
TGTGCCAGCAGCGCGGGGGCCCGATCTAGCACAGATACGCAGTATTTT
>TRBD2|TRBJ2-2|TRBV29-1|15|once
CSIRTSGVNTGELFF
TGCAGCATTCGGACTAGCGGGGTGAACACCGGGGAGCTGTTTTTT
>TRBD1|TRBJ1-1|TRBV7-3|15|-
CASSTQTGGDTEAFF
TGTGCCAGCAGCACGCAGACAGGGGGGGACACTGAAGCTTTCTTT
>TRBD2|TRBJ2-1|TRBV5-4|16|-
CASSLELAGGTGEQFF
TGTGCCAGCAGCTTGGAACTAGCGGGGGGTACGGGTGAGCAGTTCTTC
>TRBD1|TRBJ1-4|TRBV11-2|14|-
CASSPGTGVEKLFF
TGTGCCAGCAGCCCCGGGACAGGGGTGGAAAAACTGTTTTTT
>-|TRBJ1-2|TRBV9|15|-
CASSARQSFNYGYTF
TGTGCCAGCAGCGCCCGACAGTCCTTTAACTATGGCTACACCTTC
>-|TRBJ1-2|TRBV27|13|-
CASSLRENYGYTF
TGTGCCAGCAGTTTGCGGGAAAACTATGGCTACACCTTC
>-|TRBJ1-1|TRBV6-5|13|few
CASGSFMNTEAFF
TGTGCCAGCGGGAGTTTTATGAACACTGAAGCTTTCTTT
>-|TRBJ2-2|TRBV5-1|16|-
CASSLARLSNTGELFF
TGCGCCAGCAGCTTGGCTAGGCTATCGAACACCGGGGAGCTGTTTTTT
>TRBD1|TRBJ2-5|TRBV7-2|14|-
CASSRRQGGETQYF
TGTGCCAGCAGCCGTAGACAGGGTGGAGAGACCCAGTACTTC
>TRBD2|TRBJ2-7|TRBV5-1|12|-
CASSLGGSEQYF
TGCGCCAGCAGCTTGGGCGGGAGCGAGCAGTACTTC
>-|TRBJ2-6|TRBV6-2/TRBV6-3|15|once
CASSYSSSGANVLTF
TGTGCCAGCAGTTACTCGTCGTCTGGGGCCAACGTCCTGACTTTC
>-|TRBJ2-1|TRBV5-5|14|-
CASSWGLGSNEQFF
TGTGCCAGCAGCTGGGGCTTAGGTAGCAATGAGCAGTTCTTC
>-|TRBJ1-5|TRBV19|14|-
CASSIEAGRQPQHF
TGTGCCAGTAGTATAGAGGCAGGGCGTCAGCCCCAGCATTTT
>TRBD1|TRBJ1-3|TRBV24-1|16|-
CATSVWDRVSGNTIYF
TGTGCCACCAGTGTCTGGGACAGAGTTTCTGGAAACACCATATATTTT
>-|TRBJ2-5|TRBV5-4|17|-
CASSLSRSLGDQETQYF
TGTGCCAGCAGCTTGAGTAGGAGTCTGGGAGACCAAGAGACCCAGTACTTC
>-|TRBJ2-5|TRBV19|15|once
CASKGSYEGWQTQYF
TGTGCCAGTAAAGGGAGCTACGAGGGCTGGCAGACCCAGTACTTC
>-|TRBJ1-2|TRBV12-2|16|few
CASRLTKPLESYGYTF
TGTGCAAGTCGCTTAACCAAACCCCTAGAGAGCTATGGCTACACCTTC
>-|TRBJ2-1|TRBV3-1/TRBV3-2|15|-
CASSSPAGPYNEQFF
TGTGCCAGCAGCTCCCCTGCGGGGCCCTACAATGAGCAGTTCTTC
>-|TRBJ1-5|TRBV19|13|few
CASSPRGAQPQHF
TGTGCCAGTAGTCCGCGGGGGGCTCAGCCCCAGCATTTT
>TRBD2|TRBJ2-1|TRBV5-1|16|-
CASSLAGGGPFDEQFF
TGCGCCAGCAGCTTGGCCGGCGGGGGGCCATTCGATGAGCAGTTCTTC
>TRBD1|TRBJ2-1|TRBV9|15|-
CASSGRQGGVYEQFF
TGTGCCAGCAGCGGAAGACAGGGTGGGGTGTATGAGCAGTTCTTC
>-|TRBJ2-1|TRBV7-8|15|few
CASSLATRTLNEQFF
TGTGCCAGCAGCTTAGCGACTAGGACCCTCAATGAGCAGTTCTTC
>-|TRBJ2-5|TRBV9|15|-
CASSLTQASGETQYF
TGTGCCAGCAGCCTTACTCAGGCGAGCGGGGAGACCCAGTACTTC
>TRBD2|TRBJ2-3|TRBV19|20|-
CASSIMGTSGGELKTDTQYF
TGTGCCAGTAGTATTATGGGGACTAGCGGGGGGGAGCTCAAGACAGATACGCAGTATTTT
>-|TRBJ1-2|TRBV4-1|15|few
CASSQGAGIGYGYTF
TGCGCCAGCAGCCAAGGTGCAGGGATAGGCTATGGCTACACCTTC
>TRBD1|TRBJ2-7|TRBV4-3|16|once
CASSQNPGQGVHEQYF
TGCGCCAGCAGCCAGAATCCGGGACAGGGCGTCCACGAGCAGTACTTC
>TRBD1|TRBJ1-4|TRBV9|14|-
CASSEAGGGEKLFF
TGTGCCAGCAGCGAAGCAGGGGGCGGAGAAAAACTGTTTTTT
>-|TRBJ2-3|TRBV24-1|15|-
CATSEGGVGTDTQYF
TGTGCCACCAGTGAAGGGGGTGTCGGCACAGATACGCAGTATTTT
>TRBD1|TRBJ2-3|TRBV6-5|13|-
CASRGQGTDTQYF
TGTGCCAGCAGGGGACAGGGCACAGATACGCAGTATTTT
>-|TRBJ2-5|TRBV19|12|-
CASSSDQETQYF
TGTGCCAGTAGCTCTGACCAAGAGACCCAGTACTTC
>-|TRBJ2-2|TRBV4-1|17|-
CASSPPAGLGRTGELFF
TGCGCCAGCAGCCCCCCGGCTGGATTGGGGCGCACCGGGGAGCTGTTTTTT
>TRBD1|TRBJ2-7|TRBV6-2/TRBV6-3|13|few
CASSRDRGYEQYF
TGTGCCAGCAGCAGGGACAGGGGCTACGAGCAGTACTTC
>-|TRBJ1-2|TRBV28|14|few
CASSLSAGFYGYTF
TGTGCCAGCAGTTTATCCGCGGGGTTCTATGGCTACACCTTC
>TRBD1|TRBJ1-6|TRBV19|15|-
CASTGQGIRNSPLHF
TGTGCCAGTACCGGACAGGGGATACGGAATTCACCCCTCCACTTT
>TRBD2|TRBJ2-5|TRBV27|17|many
CASSLGLAGVYQETQYF
TGTGCCAGCAGTTTAGGACTAGCGGGGGTGTACCAAGAGACCCAGTACTTC